This T cell receptor (beta chain) was obtained from a study of blood T cells in healthy people across ages. Study-wide results and limits: Estimated diversity that came from one million T cells was considered an underestimate.

Combining a sample-barcoded 5' primer with a J-beta primer mix, a second PCR ran for roughly 7 to 12 cycles. Via MiXCR, TCRdb re-called the 5' RACE reads, giving one row per CDR3 protein. The sample has approximately 1,000,000 distinct CDR3 sequences; approximately 38% are singletons. Between the trimmed V and J ends, which lost 5 bases and 4 bases, there was a span of 11 bases. Germline-derived CDR1 and CDR2 are MNHEY and SMNVEV (reference sequence). CDR3 length: 13 residues. The table lists this clonotype with a few counts. Its antigen remains unidentified. Specimen: blood. V is TRBV27 and J is TRBJ1-1; TRBD1 is a possible D gene (6 bases). The receptor was derived from a man between 18 and 35 years old in good health. CDR3 in DNA: TGTGCCAGCAGTGATCAGGGGTTCACTGAAGCTTTCTTT. This encodes CASSDQGFTEAFF.